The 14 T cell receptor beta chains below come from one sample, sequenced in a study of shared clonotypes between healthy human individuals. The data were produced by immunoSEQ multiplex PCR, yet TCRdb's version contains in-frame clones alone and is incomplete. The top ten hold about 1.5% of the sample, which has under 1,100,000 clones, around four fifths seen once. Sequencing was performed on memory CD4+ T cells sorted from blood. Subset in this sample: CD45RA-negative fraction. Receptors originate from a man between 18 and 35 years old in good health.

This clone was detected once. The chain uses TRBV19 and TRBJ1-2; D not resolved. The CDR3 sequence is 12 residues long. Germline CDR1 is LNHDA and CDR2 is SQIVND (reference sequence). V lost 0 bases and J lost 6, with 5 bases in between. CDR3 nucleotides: TGTGCCAGTAGTATAGATCGGCATGGCTACACCTTC. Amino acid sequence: CASSIDRHGYTF.

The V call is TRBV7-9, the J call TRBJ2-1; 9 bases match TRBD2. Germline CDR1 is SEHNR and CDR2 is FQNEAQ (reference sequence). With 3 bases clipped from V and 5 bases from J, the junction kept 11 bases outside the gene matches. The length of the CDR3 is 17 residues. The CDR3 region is CASSLSLAGPLNNEQFF. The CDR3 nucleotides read TGTGCCAGCAGCTTGTCGCTAGCGGGGCCTCTGAACAATGAGCAGTTCTTC.

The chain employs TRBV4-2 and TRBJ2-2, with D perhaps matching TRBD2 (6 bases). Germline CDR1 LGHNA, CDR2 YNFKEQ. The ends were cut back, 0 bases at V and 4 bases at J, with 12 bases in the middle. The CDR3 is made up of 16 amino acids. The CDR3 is CASSQDLGGPTGELFF. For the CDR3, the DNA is TGTGCCAGCAGCCAAGATCTGGGAGGACCCACCGGGGAGCTGTTTTTT.

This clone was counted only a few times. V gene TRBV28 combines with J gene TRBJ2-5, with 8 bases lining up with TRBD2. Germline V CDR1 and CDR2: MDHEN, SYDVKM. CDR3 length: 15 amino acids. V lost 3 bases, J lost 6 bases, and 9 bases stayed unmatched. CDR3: CASSLNGGGSQTQYF. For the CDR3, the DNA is TGTGCCAGCAGTTTGAACGGGGGGGGCAGTCAGACCCAGTACTTC.

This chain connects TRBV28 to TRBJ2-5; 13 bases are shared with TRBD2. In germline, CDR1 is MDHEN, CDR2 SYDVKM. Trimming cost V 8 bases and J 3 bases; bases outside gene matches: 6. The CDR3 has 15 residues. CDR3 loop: CASLRGLAGKETQYF. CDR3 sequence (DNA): TGTGCCAGCCTCCGGGGACTAGCGGGGAAAGAGACCCAGTACTTC. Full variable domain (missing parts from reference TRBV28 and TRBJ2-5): DVKVTQSSRYLVKRTGEKVFLECVQDMDHENMFWYRQDPGLGLRLIYFSYDVKMKEKGDIPEGYSVSREKKERFSLILESASTNQTSMYLCASLRGLAGKETQYFGPGTRLLVL.

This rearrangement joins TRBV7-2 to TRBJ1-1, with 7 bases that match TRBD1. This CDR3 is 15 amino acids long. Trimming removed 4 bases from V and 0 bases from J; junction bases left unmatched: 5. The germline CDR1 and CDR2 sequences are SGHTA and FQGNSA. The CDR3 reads CASSWGQQMNTEAFF. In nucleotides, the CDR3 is TGTGCCAGCAGCTGGGGACAGCAGATGAACACTGAAGCTTTCTTT. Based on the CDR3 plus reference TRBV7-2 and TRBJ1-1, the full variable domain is GAGVSQSPSNKVTEKGKDVELRCDPISGHTALYWYRQSLGQGLEFLIYFQGNSAPDKSGLPSDRFSAERTGGSVSTLTIQRTQQEDSAVYLCASSWGQQMNTEAFFGQGTRLTVV.

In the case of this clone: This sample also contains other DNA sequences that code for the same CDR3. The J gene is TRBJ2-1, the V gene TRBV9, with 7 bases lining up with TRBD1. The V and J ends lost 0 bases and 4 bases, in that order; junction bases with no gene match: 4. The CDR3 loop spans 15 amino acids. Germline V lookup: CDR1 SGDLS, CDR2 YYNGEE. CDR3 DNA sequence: TGTGCCAGCAGCGTAGAGGCAGGGGGTTACAATGAGCAGTTCTTC. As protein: CASSVEAGGYNEQFF. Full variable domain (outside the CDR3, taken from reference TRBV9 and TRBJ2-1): DSGVTQTPKHLITATGQRVTLRCSPRSGDLSVYWYQQSLDQGLQFLIQYYNGEERAKGNILERFSAQQFPDLHSELNLSSLELGDSALYFCASSVEAGGYNEQFFGPGTRLTVL.

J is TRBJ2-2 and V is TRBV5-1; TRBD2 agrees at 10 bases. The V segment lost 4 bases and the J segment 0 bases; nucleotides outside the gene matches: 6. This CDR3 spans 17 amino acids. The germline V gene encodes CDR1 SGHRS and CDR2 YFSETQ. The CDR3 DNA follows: TGCGCCAGCAGCGCAAGGACTAGCGGAGCGAACACCGGGGAGCTGTTTTTT. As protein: CASSARTSGANTGELFF.

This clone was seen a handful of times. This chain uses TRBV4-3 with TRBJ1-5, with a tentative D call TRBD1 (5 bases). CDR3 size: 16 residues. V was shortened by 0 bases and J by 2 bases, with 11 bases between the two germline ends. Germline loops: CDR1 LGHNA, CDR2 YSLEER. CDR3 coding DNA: TGCGCCAGCAGCCAAGAGGCTCAGGGTGGCAATCAGCCCCAGCATTTT. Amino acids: CASSQEAQGGNQPQHF.

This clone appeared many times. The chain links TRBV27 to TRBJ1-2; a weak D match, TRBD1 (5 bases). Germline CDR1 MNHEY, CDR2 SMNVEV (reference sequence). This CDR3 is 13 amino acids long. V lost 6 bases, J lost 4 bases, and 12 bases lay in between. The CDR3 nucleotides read TGTGCCAGCAGACTGCAGGGAACCTATGGCTACACCTTC. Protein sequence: CASRLQGTYGYTF.

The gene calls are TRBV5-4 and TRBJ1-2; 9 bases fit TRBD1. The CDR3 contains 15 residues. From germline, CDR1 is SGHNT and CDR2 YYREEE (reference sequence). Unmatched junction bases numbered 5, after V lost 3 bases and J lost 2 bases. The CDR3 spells CASSYGTGMNYGYTF. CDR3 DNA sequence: TGTGCCAGCAGCTACGGGACAGGGATGAACTATGGCTACACCTTC.

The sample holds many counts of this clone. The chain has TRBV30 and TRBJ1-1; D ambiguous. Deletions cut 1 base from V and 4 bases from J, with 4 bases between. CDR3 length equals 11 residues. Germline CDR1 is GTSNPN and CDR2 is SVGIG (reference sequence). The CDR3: CAWSASTEAFF. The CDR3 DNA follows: TGTGCCTGGAGTGCCAGCACTGAAGCTTTCTTT.

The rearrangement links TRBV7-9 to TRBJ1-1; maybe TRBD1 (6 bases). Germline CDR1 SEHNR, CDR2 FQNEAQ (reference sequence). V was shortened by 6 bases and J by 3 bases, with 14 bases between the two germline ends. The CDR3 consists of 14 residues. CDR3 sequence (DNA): TGTGCCAGCAGGGCGATAGGGGGATACACTGAAGCTTTCTTT. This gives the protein CASRAIGGYTEAFF. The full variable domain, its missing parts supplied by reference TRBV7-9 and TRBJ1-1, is DTGVSQNPRHKITKRGQNVTFRCDPISEHNRLYWYRQTLGQGPEFLTYFQNEAQLEKSRLLSDRFSAERPKGSFSTLEIQRTEQGDSAMYLCASRAIGGYTEAFFGQGTRLTVV.

DNA for the CDR3: TGTGCCAGCAGTGCAGGGGCGGGAGCTTTCTTT. Translating gives CASSAGAGAFF. The chain employs TRBV6-5 and TRBJ1-1, with D possibly being TRBD1 (6 bases). The CDR3 totals 11 residues. V lost 5 bases and J lost 10, with 11 bases in between. CDR1 MNHEY and CDR2 SVGAGI come from the germline V gene.